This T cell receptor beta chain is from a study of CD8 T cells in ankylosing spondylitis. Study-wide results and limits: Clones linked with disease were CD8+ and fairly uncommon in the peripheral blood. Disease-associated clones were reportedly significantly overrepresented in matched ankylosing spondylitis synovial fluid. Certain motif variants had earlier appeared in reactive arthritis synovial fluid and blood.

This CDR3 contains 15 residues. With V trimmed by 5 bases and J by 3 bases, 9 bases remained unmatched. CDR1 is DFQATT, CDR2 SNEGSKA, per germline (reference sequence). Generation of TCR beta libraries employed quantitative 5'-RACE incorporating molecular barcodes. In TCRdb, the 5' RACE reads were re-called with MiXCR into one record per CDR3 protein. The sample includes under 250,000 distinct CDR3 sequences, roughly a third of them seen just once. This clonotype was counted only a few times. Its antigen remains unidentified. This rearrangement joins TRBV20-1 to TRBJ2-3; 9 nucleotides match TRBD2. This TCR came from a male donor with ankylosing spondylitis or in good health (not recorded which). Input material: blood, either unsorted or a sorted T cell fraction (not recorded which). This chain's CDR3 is CSAGLAGAGTDTQYF. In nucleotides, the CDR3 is TGCAGTGCTGGCTTAGCGGGGGCCGGTACAGATACGCAGTATTTT.